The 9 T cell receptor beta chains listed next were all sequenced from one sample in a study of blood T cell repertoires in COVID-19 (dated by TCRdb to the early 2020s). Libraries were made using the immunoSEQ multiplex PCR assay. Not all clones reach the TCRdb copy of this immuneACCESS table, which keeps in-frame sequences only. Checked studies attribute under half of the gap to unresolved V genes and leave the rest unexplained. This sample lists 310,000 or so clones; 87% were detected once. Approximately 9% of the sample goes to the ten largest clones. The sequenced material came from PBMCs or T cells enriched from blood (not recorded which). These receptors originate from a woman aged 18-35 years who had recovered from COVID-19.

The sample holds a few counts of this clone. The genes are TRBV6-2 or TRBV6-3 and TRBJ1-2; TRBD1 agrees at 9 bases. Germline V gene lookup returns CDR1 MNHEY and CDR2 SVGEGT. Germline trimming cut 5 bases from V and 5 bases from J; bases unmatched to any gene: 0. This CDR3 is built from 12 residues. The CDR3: CASSGQGYGYTF. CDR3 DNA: TGTGCCAGCAGTGGACAGGGGTATGGCTACACCTTC.

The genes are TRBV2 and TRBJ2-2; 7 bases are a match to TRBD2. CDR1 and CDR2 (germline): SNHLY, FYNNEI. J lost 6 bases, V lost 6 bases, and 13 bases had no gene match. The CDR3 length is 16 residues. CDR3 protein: CASSPTSIALPGELFF. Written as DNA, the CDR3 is TGTGCCAGCAGCCCGACTAGCATCGCGCTTCCCGGGGAGCTGTTTTTT.

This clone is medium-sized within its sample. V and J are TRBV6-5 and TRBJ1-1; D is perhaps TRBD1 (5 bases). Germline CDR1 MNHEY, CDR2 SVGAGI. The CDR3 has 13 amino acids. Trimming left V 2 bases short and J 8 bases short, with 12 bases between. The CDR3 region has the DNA TGTGCCAGCAGTTACGGGCGGGGCAGGGAAGCTTTCTTT. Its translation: CASSYGRGREAFF.

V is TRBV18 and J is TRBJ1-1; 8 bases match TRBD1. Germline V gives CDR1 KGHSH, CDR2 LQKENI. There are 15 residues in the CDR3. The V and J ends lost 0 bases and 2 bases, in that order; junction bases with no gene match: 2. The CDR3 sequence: CASSPPTGGNTEAFF. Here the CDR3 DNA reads TGTGCCAGCTCACCACCTACAGGGGGTAACACTGAAGCTTTCTTT.

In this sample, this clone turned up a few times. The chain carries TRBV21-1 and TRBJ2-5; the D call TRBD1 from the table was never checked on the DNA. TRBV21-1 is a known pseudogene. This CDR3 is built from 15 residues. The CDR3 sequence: CASSNRWTEKETQYF. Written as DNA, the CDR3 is TGTGCCAGCAGCAATCGGTGGACAGAAAAAGAGACCCAGTACTTC.

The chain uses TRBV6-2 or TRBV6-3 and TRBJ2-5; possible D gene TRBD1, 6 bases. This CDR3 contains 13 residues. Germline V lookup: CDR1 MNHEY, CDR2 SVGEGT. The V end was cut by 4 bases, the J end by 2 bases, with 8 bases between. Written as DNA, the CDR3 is TGTGCCAGCAGTTCCGGACAGCAAGAGACCCAGTACTTC. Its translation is CASSSGQQETQYF.

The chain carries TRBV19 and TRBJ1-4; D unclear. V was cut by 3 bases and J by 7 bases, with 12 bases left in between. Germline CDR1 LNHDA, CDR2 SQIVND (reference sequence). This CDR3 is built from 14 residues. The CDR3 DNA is TGTGCCAGTAGTATCCGTGAACCCGGTGAAAAACTGTTTTTT. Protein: CASSIREPGEKLFF.

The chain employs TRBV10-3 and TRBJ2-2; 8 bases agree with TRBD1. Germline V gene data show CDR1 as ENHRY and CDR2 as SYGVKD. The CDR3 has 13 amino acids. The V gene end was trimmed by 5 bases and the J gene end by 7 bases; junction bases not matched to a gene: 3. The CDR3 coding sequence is TGTGCCATCAGTAGGACAGGGAACGGGGAGCTGTTTTTT. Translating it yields CAISRTGNGELFF.

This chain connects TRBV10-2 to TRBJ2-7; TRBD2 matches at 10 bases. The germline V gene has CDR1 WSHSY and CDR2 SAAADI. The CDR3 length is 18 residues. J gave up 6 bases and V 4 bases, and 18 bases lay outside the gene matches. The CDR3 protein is CASSVLAGARGSALEQYF. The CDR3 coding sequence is TGCGCCAGCAGTGTCCTAGCGGGGGCCCGAGGATCAGCGCTCGAGCAGTACTTC.